Presented here are 27 T cell receptor beta chains from one specimen sequenced in a study of T cell responses to AZD1222 COVID-19 vaccine. The assay was immunoSEQ multiplex PCR, and TCRdb's table has in-frame clones only and misses some. This sample yields about 76,000 clones, of which about three quarters are seen a single time; about 25% belongs to the top ten. Sequencing was performed on peripheral blood, taken 28 days after the second dose of the MenACWY control vaccine. The receptor source for this set is an adult who received the MenACWY meningococcal vaccine as a control.

The V and J genes are TRBV2 and TRBJ2-3, with 10 bases identical to TRBD2. Germline loops: CDR1 SNHLY, CDR2 FYNNEI. This CDR3 has 15 amino acids. The V segment lost 2 bases and the J segment 5 bases; nucleotides outside the gene matches: 4. CDR3 sequence reads: CASSESAGGEDTQYF. The CDR3 DNA reads as TGTGCCAGCAGTGAATCAGCGGGGGGGGAAGATACGCAGTATTTT.

The genes are TRBV5-6 and TRBJ1-2; D unresolved. Per the germline V gene, CDR1 is SGHDT and CDR2 is YYEEEE. The V end lost 0 bases, the J end lost 6 bases, and 12 bases lay between the germline ends. CDR3 length: 14 amino acids. The CDR3 sequence is CASSLGYVGDGYTF. The CDR3 DNA reads TGTGCCAGCAGCTTGGGGTACGTAGGAGATGGCTACACCTTC.

V usage is TRBV10-2 and J usage is TRBJ2-1, with 8 bases matching TRBD1. CDR1 is WSHSY, CDR2 SAAADI, per germline. The CDR3 runs to 14 residues. V lost 5 bases and J lost 7; bases outside the gene matches: 7. CDR3 nucleotide sequence: TGCGCCAGCAGTTTTGACAGGGGTGGAAATGAGCAGTTCTTC. Protein product: CASSFDRGGNEQFF.

The V and J genes are TRBV19 and TRBJ2-7; perhaps TRBD2 as D (6 bases). This CDR3 is 16 amino acids long. Trimming left V 2 bases short and J 7 bases short, with 21 bases between. Germline assignment: CDR1 LNHDA and CDR2 SQIVND (reference sequence). The CDR3 is CASSITPWRVAEEQYF. The CDR3, as DNA: TGTGCCAGTAGTATAACCCCCTGGAGGGTAGCGGAAGAGCAGTACTTC.

This chain links TRBV7-8 with TRBJ2-7; 7 bases map to TRBD2. The CDR3 sequence is 15 residues long. Germline CDR1 is SGHVS and CDR2 is FQNEAQ. V lost 1 base to trimming and J lost 4 bases; unmatched junction nucleotides: 7. CDR3 region: CASSLEGSGYYEQYF. The CDR3 nucleotides are TGTGCCAGCAGCTTAGAGGGTAGCGGGTATTACGAGCAGTACTTC.

V is TRBV7-6 and J is TRBJ1-6; possible D gene TRBD1, 6 bases. Looked up from germline, CDR1 is SGHVS and CDR2 is FNYEAQ. The ends were cut back, 2 bases at V and 7 bases at J, with 15 bases in the middle. The CDR3 covers 16 residues. The CDR3 spells CASSLTGQNWNSPLHF. The CDR3 DNA reads as TGTGCCAGCAGCTTAACAGGGCAAAACTGGAATTCACCCCTCCACTTT.

The chain carries TRBV28 and TRBJ1-1, with 8 bases matching TRBD1. CDR1 and CDR2 from the germline V gene are MDHEN and SYDVKM. J lost 1 base, V lost 5 bases, and 6 bases had no gene match. The CDR3 is 15 residues long. The CDR3 DNA is TGTGCCAGCAGTCCGCGACAGGGGAGGAACACTGAAGCTTTCTTT. Translated, it gives CASSPRQGRNTEAFF.

The chain recombines TRBV6-1 with TRBJ2-1; the match to TRBD2 covers 12 bases. The V and J ends lost 4 bases and 2 bases, in that order; junction bases with no gene match: 6. The CDR3 has 17 amino acids. Germline CDR1 MNHNS, CDR2 SASEGT. CDR3 sequence: CASSAPGLAGAYNEQFF. The CDR3 nucleotides read TGTGCCAGCAGTGCCCCGGGACTAGCGGGCGCCTACAATGAGCAGTTCTTC.

The chain combines TRBV6-1 with TRBJ2-1; unclear D gene. Germline V lookup: CDR1 MNHNS, CDR2 SASEGT. With 1 base removed from V and 0 bases from J, the gap between germline ends came to 13 bases. This CDR3 region has 17 residues. The chain's CDR3 is CASSEVGSIRSYNEQFF. CDR3 in DNA: TGTGCCAGCAGTGAAGTAGGGTCCATCCGCTCCTACAATGAGCAGTTCTTC.

This clone was seen a single time. The rearrangement uses TRBV11-2 and TRBJ2-1; D is ambiguous. Trimming pared 6 bases from V and 7 bases from J, leaving 13 bases between. Germline assignment: CDR1 SGHAT and CDR2 FQNNGV. The CDR3 is made up of 13 amino acids. CDR3 DNA sequence: TGTGCCAGCAGTAGTAGGGCGGCGAATGAGCAGTTCTTC. Amino acids: CASSSRAANEQFF.

The rearrangement joins TRBV7-8 to TRBJ1-6, with D perhaps TRBD1 (5 bases). The CDR3 is made up of 14 amino acids. The V gene's germline CDR1 is SGHVS and CDR2 FQNEAQ. V lost 3 bases to trimming and J lost 10 bases, with 13 bases between them. The CDR3 is CASSFRTPGSPLHF. The CDR3 DNA reads TGTGCCAGCAGCTTCCGGACACCGGGCTCACCCCTCCACTTT.

The genes are TRBV6-2 or TRBV6-3 and TRBJ1-1; TRBD1 might be the D (5 bases). The CDR3 is 15 residues long. Trimming stripped 5 bases from V and 11 bases from J, with 24 bases between. Germline values: CDR1 MNHEY, CDR2 SVGEGT. The CDR3 loop is CASSLSTARSSSAFF. The DNA of the CDR3 is TGTGCCAGCAGTCTCTCGACAGCGCGATCCTCGTCGGCTTTCTTT.

The rearrangement joins TRBV2 to TRBJ1-5; TRBD1 might be the D (5 bases). Trimming took off 2 bases at V and 4 bases at J, with 12 bases between the two ends. This CDR3 spans 15 amino acids. Germline V gives CDR1 SNHLY, CDR2 FYNNEI. The CDR3 region has the DNA TGTGCCAGCAGTGAAAACCGAGGGGCAAATCAGCCCCAGCATTTT. Protein sequence: CASSENRGANQPQHF.

This clone rates as medium-sized (0.01 to 0.1%). The identical CDR3 is also encoded by other nucleotide sequences in the sample. This chain joins TRBV28 and TRBJ2-7, with 9 nucleotides matching TRBD2. The V gene end was trimmed by 7 bases and the J gene end by 3 bases; junction bases not matched to a gene: 1. Germline V CDR1 and CDR2: MDHEN, SYDVKM. CDR3 length: 12 amino acids. CDR3 amino acids: CASKTSGYEQYF. The DNA for the CDR3 is TGTGCCAGCAAGACTAGCGGCTACGAGCAGTACTTC.

This chain connects TRBV7-9 to TRBJ2-7, with D perhaps matching TRBD2 (6 bases). Germline V lookup: CDR1 SEHNR, CDR2 FQNEAQ (reference sequence). Trimming took 4 bases from V and 0 from J, leaving 10 bases between them. CDR3 length: 14 residues. The CDR3 region has the DNA TGTGCCAGCAGCTCCGCGGGGATCTCCTACGAGCAGTACTTC. This codes for CASSSAGISYEQYF.

This clone is medium-sized. This chain joins TRBV4-1 and TRBJ1-6; possible D gene TRBD1, 5 bases. This CDR3 has 18 amino acids. V was cut by 0 bases and J by 2 bases, with 14 bases left in between. Germline lookup yields CDR1 MGHRA and CDR2 YSYEKL. DNA of the CDR3: TGCGCCAGCAGCCAAGATATTTCCGACAGAACCTATAATTCACCCCTCCACTTT. The encoded protein is CASSQDISDRTYNSPLHF.

This chain joins TRBV6-5 and TRBJ1-2; 7 nucleotides agree with TRBD1. Looked up from germline, CDR1 is MNHEY and CDR2 is SVGAGI. Losses at the gene ends were 6 bases for V and 4 bases for J; bases not matched to a gene: 8. The CDR3 runs 14 residues. CDR3 in DNA: TGTGCCAGCAGCCCAAGTCAGGGGGTCTATGGCTACACCTTC. Its protein product is CASSPSQGVYGYTF.

The count of this clone is one. This sequence joins TRBV5-4 and TRBJ2-1; no reliable D call. V was pared by 4 bases and J by 9 bases, with 17 bases between. Germline-derived CDR1 and CDR2 are SGHNT and YYREEE (reference sequence). The CDR3 covers 14 residues. The CDR3 nucleotides read TGTGCCAGCAGCAGAGAGGCCTCGGTAGGTGAGCAGTTCTTC. The encoded protein is CASSREASVGEQFF.

This clone has just one count. This chain joins TRBV4-1 and TRBJ2-1; D possibly uses TRBD1 or TRBD2 (5 bases each). Deletions cut 0 bases from V and 0 bases from J, with 9 bases between. The CDR3 contains 16 residues. The germline gives CDR1 MGHRA, CDR2 YSYEKL. For the CDR3, the DNA is TGCGCCAGCAGCCAAGAATGGGACGGCTCCTACAATGAGCAGTTCTTC. Encoded protein: CASSQEWDGSYNEQFF.

The chain combines TRBV5-8 with TRBJ1-1; D unclear. Trimming removed 1 base from V and 8 bases from J, with 9 bases in between. Germline V CDR1 and CDR2: SGHTS, YDEGEE. The CDR3 extends over 12 amino acids. CDR3 in DNA: TGTGCCAGCAGCTTGAATGAGTTGGAAGCTTTCTTT. This translates into CASSLNELEAFF.

The rearrangement uses TRBV10-3 and TRBJ1-2; a weak D match, TRBD1 (5 bases). V was trimmed by 6 bases and J by 9 bases, leaving 17 bases between them. Germline CDR1 ENHRY, CDR2 SYGVKD. The CDR3 contains 13 residues. For the CDR3, the DNA is TGTGCCATCAGGGAAGGTGGGGGGGGAAGCTACACCTTC. It yields the protein CAIREGGGGSYTF.

The chain has TRBV7-8 and TRBJ1-1; maybe TRBD1 (6 bases). The V gene lost 6 bases and the J gene lost 4 bases, with 15 bases spanning the gap. The CDR3 length is 14 residues. The germline gives CDR1 SGHVS, CDR2 FQNEAQ. In DNA form, the CDR3 reads TGTGCCAGCAGTCTACAGGGCGGGAGCACTGAAGCTTTCTTT. Its translation is CASSLQGGSTEAFF.

The J gene is TRBJ2-2, the V gene TRBV11-2, with D tentatively TRBD2 (5 bases). The V gene's germline CDR1 is SGHAT and CDR2 FQNNGV. The V end lost 2 bases, the J end lost 0 bases, and 7 bases lay between the germline ends. The CDR3 is 15 amino acids. Here the CDR3 reads CASSLSGTNTGELFF. The CDR3 DNA follows: TGTGCCAGCAGCTTAAGCGGAACGAACACCGGGGAGCTGTTTTTT.

This sequence joins TRBV18 and TRBJ1-1, with TRBD1 identical over 8 bases. This CDR3 is 15 amino acids long. Germline V lookup: CDR1 KGHSH, CDR2 LQKENI. Trimming removed 6 bases from V and 1 base from J; junction bases left unmatched: 7. CDR3: CASSPGGQGNTEAFF. CDR3 DNA sequence: TGTGCCAGCTCCCCAGGGGGCCAGGGGAACACTGAAGCTTTCTTT.

CDR3 bases: TGCGCCAGCAGCCAAGTGGGTGGGGGGAACTATGGCTACACCTTC. Amino acid sequence: CASSQVGGGNYGYTF. The rearrangement joins TRBV4-1 to TRBJ1-2; tentative D call: TRBD1 (5 bases). This CDR3 is built from 15 residues. The V end lost 1 base, the J end lost 2 bases, and 11 bases lay between the germline ends. The germline gives CDR1 MGHRA, CDR2 YSYEKL.

The rearrangement uses TRBV5-4 and TRBJ2-1; 8 bases are a match to TRBD2. This CDR3 is 16 amino acids long. Per the germline V gene, CDR1 is SGHNT and CDR2 is YYREEE (reference sequence). Trimming cost V 4 bases and J 0 bases; bases outside gene matches: 6. The CDR3 DNA is TGTGCCAGCAGCCCGGACAGCGGGAGCTCCTACAATGAGCAGTTCTTC. Amino acids: CASSPDSGSSYNEQFF. Supplemented by reference TRBV5-4 and TRBJ2-1, the full variable domain reads ETGVTQSPTHLIKTRGQQVTLRCSSQSGHNTVSWYQQALGQGPQFIFQYYREEENGRGNFPPRFSGLQFPNYSSELNVNALELDDSALYLCASSPDSGSSYNEQFFGPGTRLTVL.

This rearrangement joins TRBV4-1 to TRBJ1-2; possibly TRBD1 for D (6 bases). CDR1 MGHRA and CDR2 YSYEKL come from the germline V gene. This CDR3 has 15 residues. V was pared by 5 bases and J by 0 bases, with 13 bases between. The CDR3 loop reads CASSVQTGTNYGYTF. The DNA of the CDR3 is TGCGCCAGCAGCGTGCAGACAGGAACTAACTATGGCTACACCTTC.